The source of this TCR beta chain is a study of cytomegalovirus exposure and HLA in healthy donors. CDR1 is SGHTA, CDR2 FQGNSA, per germline. The trim removed 5 bases at V and 8 bases at J, leaving 4 bases unmatched. The CDR3 sequence is 13 residues long. Details on this clone: Its matching antigen is unknown.

Vbeta (60) and Jbeta (13) primers were used in the PCR. Here immunoSEQ multiplex PCR was the method, and the copy in TCRdb shows in-frame clones only, minus some. The repertoire table contains around 200,000 clones. Study-wide findings and caveats: TCR beta V- and J-gene trimming was later associated with a missense DCLRE1C variant.

This sequence was found in a girl aged 2 to 9 in good health and CMV-seropositive. Source material: PBMCs. The V and J genes are TRBV7-2 and TRBJ2-4; 9 positions match TRBD2. In DNA, the CDR3 is TGTGCCAGCAGCCCTAGCGGGGAGGACATTCAGTACTTC. It codes for CASSPSGEDIQYF.